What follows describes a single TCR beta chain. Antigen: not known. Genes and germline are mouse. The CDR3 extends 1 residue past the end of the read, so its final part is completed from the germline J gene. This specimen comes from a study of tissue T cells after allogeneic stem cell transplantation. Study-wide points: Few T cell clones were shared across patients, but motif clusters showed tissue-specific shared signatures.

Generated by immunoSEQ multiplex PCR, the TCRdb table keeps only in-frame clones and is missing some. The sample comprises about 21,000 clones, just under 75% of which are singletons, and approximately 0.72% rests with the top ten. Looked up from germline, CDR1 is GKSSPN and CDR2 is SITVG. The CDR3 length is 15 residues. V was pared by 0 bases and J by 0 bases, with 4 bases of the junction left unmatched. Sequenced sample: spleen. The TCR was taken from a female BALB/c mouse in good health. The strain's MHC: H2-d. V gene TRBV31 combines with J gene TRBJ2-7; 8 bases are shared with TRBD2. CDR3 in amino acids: CAWSLWGGSSYEQYF. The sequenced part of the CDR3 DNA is TGTGCCTGGAGTCTATGGGGGGGGAGCTCCTATGAACAGTAC.